The rows below give T cell receptor beta chains drawn from one sample of a study of blood T cell repertoires in COVID-19. Method: immunoSEQ multiplex PCR; TCRdb's copy keeps in-frame clones and lacks some. The data hold 200,000 or so clones, with about 80% observed a single time. Sequencing input: peripheral blood. These receptors came from an older woman with acute or convalescent COVID-19. CDR3s include the opening cysteine and the closing phenylalanine or tryptophan. The D gene is left open where the match is weak. A clone size is listed for some rows: how often the clone was seen (once, few, many), or a class if it is expanded.

j_call: TRBJ1-4; clone_size: .; v_call: TRBV3-1/TRBV3-2; d_call: .; cdr3_aa: CASSQGLLATNEKLFF; cdr3_nt: TGTGCCAGCAGCCAAGGATTACTCGCAACTAATGAAAAACTGTTTTTT
j_call: TRBJ1-1; clone_size: .; v_call: TRBV5-8; d_call: .; cdr3_aa: CASSVTELKAEAFF; cdr3_nt: TGTGCCAGCAGCGTGACAGAGCTGAAGGCTGAAGCTTTCTTT
j_call: TRBJ1-1; clone_size: .; v_call: TRBV12-5; d_call: TRBD1; cdr3_aa: CASGLGTGVISNTEAFF; cdr3_nt: TGTGCTAGTGGTTTAGGTACAGGGGTTATTTCGAACACTGAAGCTTTCTTT
j_call: TRBJ2-5; clone_size: .; v_call: TRBV7-2; d_call: .; cdr3_aa: CASSLVGRETQYF; cdr3_nt: TGTGCCAGCAGCTTAGTAGGGAGGGAGACCCAGTACTTC
j_call: TRBJ2-2; clone_size: .; v_call: TRBV29-1; d_call: .; cdr3_aa: CSGGGIGELFF; cdr3_nt: TGCAGCGGTGGGGGCATCGGGGAGCTGTTTTTT
j_call: TRBJ1-6; clone_size: .; v_call: TRBV3-1/TRBV3-2; d_call: TRBD1; cdr3_aa: CASSPRDRDSPLHF; cdr3_nt: TGTGCCAGCAGCCCCCGGGACAGGGATTCACCCCTCCACTTT
j_call: TRBJ2-5; clone_size: .; v_call: TRBV18; d_call: .; cdr3_aa: CASSPRGLEGTQYF; cdr3_nt: TGTGCCAGCTCACCACGAGGGCTTGAAGGGACCCAGTACTTC
j_call: TRBJ1-1; clone_size: .; v_call: TRBV5-1; d_call: .; cdr3_aa: CASSRLVNTEAFF; cdr3_nt: TGCGCCAGCAGCAGATTAGTAAACACTGAAGCTTTCTTT
j_call: TRBJ2-6; clone_size: .; v_call: TRBV4-2; d_call: .; cdr3_aa: CASSFSDSPGANVLTF; cdr3_nt: TGTGCCAGCAGTTTTAGCGATTCCCCTGGGGCCAACGTCCTGACTTTC
j_call: TRBJ1-1; clone_size: few; v_call: TRBV6-5; d_call: .; cdr3_aa: CASSYFKGGTEAFF; cdr3_nt: TGTGCCAGCAGTTATTTCAAGGGGGGGACTGAAGCTTTCTTT
j_call: TRBJ1-5; clone_size: .; v_call: TRBV28; d_call: .; cdr3_aa: CASSLPNQPQHF; cdr3_nt: TGTGCCAGCAGTTTACCAAATCAGCCCCAGCATTTT
j_call: TRBJ2-4; clone_size: .; v_call: TRBV19; d_call: TRBD1; cdr3_aa: CASSTLGQGLNKNIQYF; cdr3_nt: TGTGCCAGTAGTACCCTGGGACAGGGTCTTAACAAAAACATTCAGTACTTC
j_call: TRBJ1-5; clone_size: .; v_call: TRBV19; d_call: TRBD1; cdr3_aa: CASSITTGGSGNQPQHF; cdr3_nt: TGTGCCAGTAGTATAACGACAGGGGGCAGCGGCAATCAGCCCCAGCATTTT
j_call: TRBJ1-4; clone_size: once; v_call: TRBV30; d_call: .; cdr3_aa: CAWSVVVREKLFF; cdr3_nt: TGTGCCTGGAGTGTAGTGGTGAGGGAAAAACTGTTTTTT
j_call: TRBJ1-6; clone_size: .; v_call: TRBV6-2/TRBV6-3; d_call: TRBD1; cdr3_aa: CASSYFGTDNSPLHF; cdr3_nt: TGTGCCAGCAGTTACTTCGGGACAGATAATTCACCCCTCCACTTT
j_call: TRBJ1-2; clone_size: .; v_call: TRBV5-4; d_call: .; cdr3_aa: CASSSGRTVNYGYTF; cdr3_nt: TGTGCCAGCAGCTCGGGAAGGACAGTTAACTATGGCTACACCTTC
j_call: TRBJ1-5; clone_size: .; v_call: TRBV30; d_call: TRBD1; cdr3_aa: CAWSPDRDQPQHF; cdr3_nt: TGTGCCTGGAGTCCTGACAGGGACCAGCCCCAGCATTTT
j_call: TRBJ1-1; clone_size: .; v_call: TRBV20-1; d_call: TRBD1; cdr3_aa: CSASTGTGGASTEAFF; cdr3_nt: TGCAGTGCTAGTACCGGGACAGGGGGCGCGAGCACTGAAGCTTTCTTT
j_call: TRBJ1-3; clone_size: .; v_call: TRBV12-3/TRBV12-4; d_call: TRBD1; cdr3_aa: CASSLGQENTIYF; cdr3_nt: TGTGCCAGCAGTTTGGGACAGGAGAACACCATATATTTT
j_call: TRBJ1-1; clone_size: .; v_call: TRBV5-6; d_call: .; cdr3_aa: CASSLALTTEAFF; cdr3_nt: TGTGCCAGCAGCTTGGCCCTAACGACTGAAGCTTTCTTT